This is a list of T cell receptor beta chains from one sample in a study of blood T cell repertoires in COVID-19. Produced via immunoSEQ multiplex PCR; TCRdb's table is partial and in-frame only. Among roughly 230,000 clones, approximately 85% were seen once, and the ten largest hold about 7%. Sequencing was performed on PBMCs or T cells enriched from blood (not recorded which). All receptors come from a woman in her forties or fifties who had been exposed to COVID-19. The CDR3 runs from the conserved cysteine through the conserved F or W. The D gene is left open where the match is weak. Expanded clones are given a class, and other clones once, few, many or no size at all.

D gene	V gene	J gene	clone size	CDR3 protein	CDR3 DNA
TRBD1	TRBV7-9	TRBJ1-1	.	CASSGGTAKNTEAFF	TGTGCCAGCAGCGGAGGGACAGCGAAGAACACTGAAGCTTTCTTT
.	TRBV7-3	TRBJ1-1	.	CASSLQGSTEAFF	TGTGCCAGCAGCTTACAGGGGAGCACTGAAGCTTTCTTT
.	TRBV29-1	TRBJ1-5	.	CSVVLGADQPQHF	TGCAGCGTTGTTTTAGGAGCAGATCAGCCCCAGCATTTT
TRBD2	TRBV11-3	TRBJ2-7	.	CASSSTSGAYEQYF	TGTGCCAGCAGCTCTACTAGCGGGGCCTACGAGCAGTACTTC
TRBD2	TRBV4-3	TRBJ2-2	.	CASSQVRGTGELFF	TGCGCCAGCAGCCAAGTGCGGGGGACCGGGGAGCTGTTTTTT
.	TRBV24-1	TRBJ2-3	once	CATSEEGGTDTQYF	TGTGCCACCAGTGAGGAAGGGGGCACAGATACGCAGTATTTT
TRBD2	TRBV6-4	TRBJ2-2	once	CASRRGGNTGELFF	TGTGCCAGCAGGCGCGGGGGGAACACCGGGGAGCTGTTTTTT
.	TRBV5-1	TRBJ1-1	few	CASSSAGTGNTEAFF	TGCGCCAGCAGCTCGGCCGGTACAGGGAACACTGAAGCTTTCTTT
.	TRBV24-1	TRBJ2-1	.	CATSDSRGRGQFF	TGTGCCACCAGTGATTCCAGGGGTCGGGGGCAGTTCTTC
.	TRBV5-8	TRBJ1-4	.	CASSSRHSLNEKLFF	TGTGCCAGCAGCTCCCGACATTCCTTAAATGAAAAACTGTTTTTT
TRBD2	TRBV19	TRBJ2-2	.	CASSIEPGRGAGELFF	TGTGCCAGTAGTATAGAGCCCGGGAGGGGTGCCGGGGAGCTGTTTTTT
.	TRBV7-8	TRBJ1-3	.	CASSPTRGNTIYF	TGTGCCAGCAGCCCCACCAGGGGAAACACCATATATTTT
TRBD1	TRBV5-4	TRBJ1-1	.	CASSPRDRGQTFF	TGTGCCAGCAGCCCCCGGGACAGGGGGCAAACTTTCTTT
TRBD1	TRBV5-4	TRBJ2-3	.	CASSFGQGHTDTQYF	TGTGCCAGCAGCTTTGGACAGGGTCACACAGATACGCAGTATTTT
TRBD1	TRBV2	TRBJ1-2	.	CASSEWGQGRYGYTF	TGTGCCAGCAGTGAATGGGGACAGGGACGCTATGGCTACACCTTC
.	TRBV6-5	TRBJ1-2	.	CFAGGLNYGYTF	TGTTTCGCCGGGGGGCTAAACTATGGCTACACCTTC
TRBD1	TRBV14	TRBJ1-1	.	CASSLKRQGGEAFF	TGTGCCAGCAGCCTAAAAAGACAGGGGGGTGAAGCTTTCTTT
TRBD1	TRBV5-1	TRBJ2-7	.	CASSLSTGAYEQYF	TGCGCCAGCAGCTTGTCCACAGGGGCCTACGAGCAGTACTTC
.	TRBV7-9	TRBJ1-1	once	CASSVPAPGFGTEAFF	TGTGCCAGCAGCGTTCCGGCACCGGGATTCGGCACTGAAGCTTTCTTT
.	TRBV11-2	TRBJ1-1	.	CASSLVSGVNTEAFF	TGTGCCAGCAGCTTAGTCTCCGGGGTGAACACTGAAGCTTTCTTT
.	TRBV12-3/TRBV12-4	TRBJ1-2	many	CASSYDTRNGYTF	TGTGCCAGCAGTTACGACACCCGCAACGGCTACACCTTC
.	TRBV5-6	TRBJ1-4	.	CASSPNPGQGNEKLFF	TGTGCCAGCAGCCCCAACCCCGGGCAGGGAAATGAAAAACTGTTTTTT
TRBD2	TRBV29-1	TRBJ2-5	.	CSVGLAGETQYF	TGCAGCGTTGGACTAGCCGGGGAGACCCAGTACTTC
.	TRBV12-3/TRBV12-4	TRBJ1-1	few	CASTTIGTEAFF	TGTGCCAGCACAACAATCGGGACTGAAGCTTTCTTT
.	TRBV27	TRBJ2-3	.	CASSLGPGTRHGDTQYF	TGTGCCAGCAGTTTAGGACCCGGGACAAGGCATGGAGATACGCAGTATTTT
.	TRBV2	TRBJ1-3	.	CASSLQAGAGNTIYF	TGTGCCAGCAGTCTTCAAGCGGGTGCTGGAAACACCATATATTTT
.	TRBV18	TRBJ1-4	.	CASSLGQQAEKLFF	TGTGCCAGCTCACTAGGACAGCAGGCGGAAAAACTGTTTTTT
.	TRBV7-5	TRBJ2-3	.	CARSSTGGGSRSQGTQYF	TGTGCCAGAAGTTCGACAGGGGGTGGGAGTAGGTCGCAGGGTACGCAGTATTTT